This paragraph covers one T cell receptor beta chain sequence. This record belongs to a study of Ad26.COV2.S vaccination and SARS-CoV-2 variants. In the study overall: Donor allocation was to the COV1001 Ad26.COV2.S trial arm.

As to treatment: around 19 received Ad26.COV2.S at low or high dose, single or two shots; 5 received placebo; per-sample allocation not given. Sample collection was performed on day 63 after the first vaccine or placebo injection. Germline trimming cut 6 bases from V and 7 bases from J; bases unmatched to any gene: 15. Germline CDR1 reads SGHTA; CDR2 reads FQGNSA. The CDR3 is 15 residues long. The assay was immunoSEQ multiplex PCR, and TCRdb's table has in-frame clones only and misses some. The sample includes 380,000 or so clones, 88% of them seen just once. The source of this sequence is a person between 18 and 65 years old who received the Ad26.COV2.S COVID-19 vaccine or a placebo. Specimen: peripheral blood, collected in a trial of Ad26.COV2.S vaccine versus placebo. The genes are TRBV7-2 and TRBJ2-7; 7 bases align to TRBD1. CDR3 in DNA: TGTGCCAGCAGACACTCACCGGGACAGCCGGTGGAGCAGTACTTC. Its protein is CASRHSPGQPVEQYF.